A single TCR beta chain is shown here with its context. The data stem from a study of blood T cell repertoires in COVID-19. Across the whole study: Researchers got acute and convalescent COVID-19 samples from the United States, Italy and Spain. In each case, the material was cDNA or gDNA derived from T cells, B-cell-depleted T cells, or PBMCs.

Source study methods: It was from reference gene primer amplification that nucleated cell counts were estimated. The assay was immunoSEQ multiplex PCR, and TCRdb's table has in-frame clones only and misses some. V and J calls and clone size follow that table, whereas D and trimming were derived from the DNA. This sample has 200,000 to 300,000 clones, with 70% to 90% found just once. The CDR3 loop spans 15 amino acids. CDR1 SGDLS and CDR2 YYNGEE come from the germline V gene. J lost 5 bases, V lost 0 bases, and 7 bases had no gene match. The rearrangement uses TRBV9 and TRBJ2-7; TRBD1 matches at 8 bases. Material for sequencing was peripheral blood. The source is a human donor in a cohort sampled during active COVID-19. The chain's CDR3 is CASSVVGQGADEQYF. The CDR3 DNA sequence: TGTGCCAGCAGCGTAGTAGGGCAGGGGGCGGACGAGCAGTACTTC.